Listed here is a single TCR beta chain. There is no known antigen for this receptor. Qualities for individual bases were not recorded, and no much larger clone is one base off. The same CDR3 can be traced to other DNA sequences in this sample. These data originate in a study of T cell changes during pregnancy in multiple sclerosis (dated 2019 in TCRdb). Study-level background: The study looked at changes in the T cell repertoire across pregnancy in women with multiple sclerosis.

Per the germline V gene, SGHDT is the CDR1 and YYEEEE is the CDR2. Including the terminal cysteine and phenylalanine, the CDR3 comprises 14 residues. Just CDR3 DNA is preserved here, 42 bases in frame from base 1. V and J are truncated by 0 bases and 3 bases respectively, leaving an intervening sequence of 7 bases. Receptors were amplified or captured by the immunoSEQ multiplex PCR assay. The clones in this table, taken by TCRdb from immuneACCESS, are in-frame only. Not every clone is retained; where verified, under half of the shortfall comes from an unresolved V gene, and the cause of the rest is unknown. A total of 70,000 to 100,000 clones appear in this sample, 85% to 95% of them only once. The ten largest clones represent around 4.5% of the sample.

Here the sequenced sample was peripheral blood, taken in the first trimester of pregnancy. The TCR was taken from a female donor with multiple sclerosis, enrolled in a pregnancy study. The receptor chain draws on TRBV5-6 and TRBJ2-1; TRBD1 might be the D gene, on 5 matching bases. The nucleotide sequence is given as TGTGCCAGCAGCTTGGGAAGGGGCTACAATGAGCAGTTCTTC. Translation gives CASSLGRGYNEQFF.